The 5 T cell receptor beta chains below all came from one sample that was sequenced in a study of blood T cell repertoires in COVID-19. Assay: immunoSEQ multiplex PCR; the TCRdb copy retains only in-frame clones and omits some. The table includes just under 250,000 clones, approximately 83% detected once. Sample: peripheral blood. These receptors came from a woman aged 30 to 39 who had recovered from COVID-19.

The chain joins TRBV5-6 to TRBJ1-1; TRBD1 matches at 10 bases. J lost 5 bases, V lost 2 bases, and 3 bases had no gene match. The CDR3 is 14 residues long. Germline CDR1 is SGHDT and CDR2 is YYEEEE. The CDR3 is CASSFGTGATEAFF. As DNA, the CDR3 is TGTGCCAGCAGCTTTGGGACAGGGGCGACTGAAGCTTTCTTT.

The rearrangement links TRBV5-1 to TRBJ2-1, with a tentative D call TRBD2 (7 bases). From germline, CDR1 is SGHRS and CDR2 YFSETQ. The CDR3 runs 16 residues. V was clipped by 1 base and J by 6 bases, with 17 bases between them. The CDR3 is CASSLSSRAGANEQFF. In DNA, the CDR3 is TGCGCCAGCAGCTTGTCTTCCCGGGCGGGGGCCAATGAGCAGTTCTTC.

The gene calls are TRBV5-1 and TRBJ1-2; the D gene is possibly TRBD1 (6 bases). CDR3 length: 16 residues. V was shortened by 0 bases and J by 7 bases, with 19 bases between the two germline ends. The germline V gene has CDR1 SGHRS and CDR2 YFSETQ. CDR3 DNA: TGCGCCAGCAGCTTGGAGGGGCGGACAGTCGATCGTGGCTACACCTTC. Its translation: CASSLEGRTVDRGYTF.

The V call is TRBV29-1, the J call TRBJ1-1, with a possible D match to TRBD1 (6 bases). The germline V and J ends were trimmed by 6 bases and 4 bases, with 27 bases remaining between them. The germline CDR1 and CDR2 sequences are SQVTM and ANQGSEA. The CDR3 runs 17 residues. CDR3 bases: TGCAGCGTCTTAGGGGGACCATCCCTTTTAACGGGCACTGAAGCTTTCTTT. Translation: CSVLGGPSLLTGTEAFF.

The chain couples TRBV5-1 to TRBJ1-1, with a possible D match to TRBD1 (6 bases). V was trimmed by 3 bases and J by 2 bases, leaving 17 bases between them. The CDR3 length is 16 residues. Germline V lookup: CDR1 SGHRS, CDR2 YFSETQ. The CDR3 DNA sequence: TGCGCCAGCAGCTCCGGTCTTCAGGGGCACAACACTGAAGCTTTCTTT. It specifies CASSSGLQGHNTEAFF.